Presented here are 14 T cell receptor beta chains from one specimen sequenced in a study of cytomegalovirus exposure and HLA in healthy donors (dated 2017 in TCRdb). Receptors were amplified or captured by the immunoSEQ multiplex PCR assay. A mixture of 60 forward primers for TCR Vbeta segments and 13 reverse primers for TCR Jbeta segments was used in the multiplex PCR. This is the immuneACCESS table as TCRdb keeps it, with only in-frame sequences that have V and J called. A part of the clones is gone; compared with another copy, unresolved V genes explain less than half, and the rest is unexplained. For this sample there are 100,000 to 130,000 clones; approximately 84% appear just once. The ten largest clones add up to 2% to 2.5% of the sample. Material: PBMCs. The receptors stem from a man aged 25 to 40 in good health and CMV-seronegative.

The V call is TRBV13, the J call TRBJ1-1; 9 bases agree with TRBD1. V was pared by 0 bases and J by 6 bases, with 11 bases of the junction left unmatched. Germline V lookup: CDR1 PRHDT, CDR2 FYEKMQ (reference sequence). The CDR3 has 17 residues. CDR3 region: CASSLGLWEQGAPEAFF. The CDR3 nucleotides are TGTGCCAGCAGCTTAGGCCTCTGGGAACAGGGGGCACCTGAAGCTTTCTTT.

The table lists this clone with a count of one. The chain recombines TRBV15 with TRBJ2-5; 8 positions agree with TRBD2. The CDR3 spans 14 residues. V lost 6 bases, J lost 2 bases, and 5 bases stayed unmatched. Germline CDR1 reads LNHNV; CDR2 reads YYDKDF (reference sequence). The DNA for the CDR3 is TGTGCCACCAGGGGTAGCGGGATTCAAGAGACCCAGTACTTC. Protein product: CATRGSGIQETQYF.

This clone was picked up one time. This chain connects TRBV27 to TRBJ2-7, with D possibly TRBD2 on 6 matching bases. Germline lookup yields CDR1 MNHEY and CDR2 SMNVEV (reference sequence). The CDR3 has 18 amino acids. The V gene lost 6 bases and the J gene lost 2 bases, with 26 bases spanning the gap. CDR3: CASRIFGTRGSDTYEQYF. The DNA for the CDR3 is TGTGCCAGCAGGATCTTTGGCACACGGGGGAGTGACACCTACGAGCAGTACTTC.

CDR3 in amino acids: CASSPPGAGNQPQHF. In DNA form, the CDR3 reads TGTGCCAGCTCACCCCCCGGGGCGGGGAATCAGCCCCAGCATTTT. The chain links TRBV18 to TRBJ1-5; a weak D match, TRBD1 (5 bases). V was cut by 3 bases and J by 4 bases, with 13 bases left in between. Germline assignment: CDR1 KGHSH and CDR2 LQKENI. This CDR3 contains 15 residues.

The genes are TRBV29-1 and TRBJ2-1; 15 bases fit TRBD2. V was clipped by 7 bases and J by 8 bases; unmatched bases: 6. The CDR3 extends over 14 amino acids. Germline CDR1 SQVTM, CDR2 ANQGSEA. The CDR3 region has the DNA TGCAGCGGCTCGGGACTAGCGGGAGGCCATGAGCAGTTCTTC. This translates into CSGSGLAGGHEQFF.

A few counts support this clone. J is TRBJ2-1 and V is TRBV7-8; D unclear. V was trimmed by 0 bases and J by 10 bases, leaving 4 bases between them. The CDR3 totals 11 residues. Germline values: CDR1 SGHVS, CDR2 FQNEAQ. The CDR3 spells CASSLAAEQFF. In nucleotides, the CDR3 is TGTGCCAGCAGCTTAGCAGCGGAGCAGTTCTTC.

The chain has TRBV7-2 and TRBJ2-5; TRBD2 might be the D (7 bases). V lost 3 bases and J 5 bases, leaving 13 bases between the germline ends. The CDR3 runs to 14 residues. Germline CDR1 SGHTA, CDR2 FQGNSA. The CDR3: CASSFGGGGETQYF. As DNA, the CDR3 is TGTGCCAGCAGCTTTGGAGGGGGAGGGGAGACCCAGTACTTC.

Concerning this clone itself: This CDR3 is also generated by other DNA sequences in the sample. This chain joins TRBV5-1 and TRBJ2-7; TRBD1 matches at 7 bases. This CDR3 spans 14 amino acids. Germline V gene data show CDR1 as SGHRS and CDR2 as YFSETQ. Losses at the gene ends were 0 bases for V and 2 bases for J; bases not matched to a gene: 2. The CDR3 DNA follows: TGCGCCAGCAGCTTGGGCGACAGGGCCTACGAGCAGTACTTC. The encoded protein is CASSLGDRAYEQYF.

The rearrangement joins TRBV2 to TRBJ1-3, with TRBD1 matching over 7 bases. The CDR3 extends over 12 amino acids. J gave up 12 bases and V 6 bases, and 8 bases lay outside the gene matches. Germline assignment: CDR1 SNHLY and CDR2 FYNNEI. Written as DNA, the CDR3 is TGTGCCAGCAGCCGGACAGGAGATAACATATATTTT. The encoded protein is CASSRTGDNIYF. The whole variable domain, filled in from reference TRBV2 and TRBJ1-3, reads EPEVTQTPSHQVTQMGQEVILRCVPISNHLYFYWYRQILGQKVEFLVSFYNNEISEKSEIFDDQFSVERPDGSNFTLKIRSTKLEDSAMYFCASSRTGDNIYFGEGSWLTVV.

For this clone: Other nucleotide sequences from this sample produce the same CDR3. V and J are TRBV4-1 and TRBJ2-7; 7 bases fit TRBD1. Germline V gene sequence: CDR1 MGHRA, CDR2 YSYEKL. The CDR3 length is 16 residues. V was clipped by 4 bases and J by 0 bases; unmatched bases: 9. In DNA, the CDR3 is TGCGCCAGCAGCCTGTATGAGACAGGGTCCTCCTACGAGCAGTACTTC. This translates into CASSLYETGSSYEQYF.

The gene calls are TRBV14 and TRBJ1-1; TRBD1 matches at 11 bases. The CDR3 totals 16 residues. Trimming took 5 bases from V and 5 from J; bases not matched to a gene: 10. Germline V gene lookup returns CDR1 SGHDN and CDR2 FVKESK. Here the CDR3 DNA reads TGTGCCAGCAGCTCTCGGACAGGGGGCGCGGGGACTGAAGCTTTCTTT. Its protein is CASSSRTGGAGTEAFF.

The gene calls are TRBV27 and TRBJ2-7, with TRBD1 as a possible D gene (7 bases). In germline, CDR1 is MNHEY, CDR2 SMNVEV (reference sequence). The V gene lost 6 bases and the J gene lost 3 bases, with 12 bases spanning the gap. The CDR3 extends over 13 amino acids. CDR3 bases: TGTGCCAGCAGCAGGGGGGCCCACTACGAGCAGTACTTC. This translates into CASSRGAHYEQYF.

This sequence joins TRBV18 and TRBJ1-1; 9 nucleotides agree with TRBD1. Per germline, CDR1 KGHSH and CDR2 LQKENI. J was trimmed by 6 bases and V by 3 bases; bases with no gene match: 8. The CDR3 is 15 amino acids. The CDR3 is CASSPLGQGGAEAFF. The CDR3 DNA reads as TGTGCCAGCTCACCGCTGGGACAGGGTGGCGCTGAAGCTTTCTTT.

The chain is built from TRBV15 and TRBJ2-2; the match to TRBD2 covers 7 bases. V trimming: 3 bases; J trimming: 7 bases; junction bases outside the gene matches: 5. CDR3 length equals 14 residues. CDR1 and CDR2 (germline): LNHNV, YYDKDF (reference sequence). This CDR3 reads CATSRGRAGGELFF. The CDR3 nucleotides are TGTGCCACCAGCAGGGGGAGGGCGGGCGGGGAGCTGTTTTTT. Based on the CDR3 plus reference TRBV15 and TRBJ2-2, the full variable domain is DAMVIQNPRYQVTQFGKPVTLSCSQTLNHNVMYWYQQKSSQAPKLLFHYYDKDFNNEADTPDNFQSRRPNTSFCFLDIRSPGLGDTAMYLCATSRGRAGGELFFGEGSRLTVL.